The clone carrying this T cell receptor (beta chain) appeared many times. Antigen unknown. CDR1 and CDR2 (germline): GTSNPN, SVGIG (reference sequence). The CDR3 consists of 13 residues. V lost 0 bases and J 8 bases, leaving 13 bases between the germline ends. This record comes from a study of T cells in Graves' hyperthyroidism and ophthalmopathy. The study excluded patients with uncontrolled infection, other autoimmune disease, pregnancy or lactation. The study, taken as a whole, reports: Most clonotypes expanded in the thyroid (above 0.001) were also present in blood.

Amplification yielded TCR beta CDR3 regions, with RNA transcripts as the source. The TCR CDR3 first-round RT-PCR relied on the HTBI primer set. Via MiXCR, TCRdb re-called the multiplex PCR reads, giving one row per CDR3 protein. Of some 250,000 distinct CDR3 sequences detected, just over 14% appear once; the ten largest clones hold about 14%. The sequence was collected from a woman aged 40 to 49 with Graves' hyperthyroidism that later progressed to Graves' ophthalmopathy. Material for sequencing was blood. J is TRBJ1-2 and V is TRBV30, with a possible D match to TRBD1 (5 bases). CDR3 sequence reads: CAWSVGGRVGYTF. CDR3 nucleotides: TGTGCCTGGAGTGTCGGGGGGAGAGTGGGCTACACCTTC.